This TCR beta chain originates from a study of Ad26.COV2.S vaccination and SARS-CoV-2 variants. Study context: By the intramuscular route, Ad26.COV2.S was given once, or twice 56 days apart. Regarding the study as a whole: Total T cell responses may have been underestimated by the TCR breadth and depth analyses.

Treatment defined: about 20 received Ad26.COV2.S at low or high dose, single or two shots; 5 received placebo; per-sample allocation not given. After the first vaccine or placebo injection, samples were drawn on day 63. About this clone: Its antigen is not known.

Profiling relied on immunoSEQ multiplex PCR, and the TCRdb table lists in-frame clones only, not all of them. Among more than 300,000 clones listed, roughly 84% were seen once. The CDR3 runs to 14 residues. The germline gives CDR1 SEHNR, CDR2 FQNEAQ (reference sequence). The trim removed 5 bases at V and 5 bases at J, leaving 8 bases unmatched. The sequence derives from a person between 18 and 65 years old who received the Ad26.COV2.S COVID-19 vaccine or a placebo. The gene calls are TRBV7-9 and TRBJ1-1; 7 bases align to TRBD1. Sequencing used peripheral blood, obtained in a trial of Ad26.COV2.S vaccine versus placebo. CDR3 amino acids: CASSKSGGWTEAFF. The CDR3 coding sequence is TGTGCCAGCAGCAAATCAGGGGGTTGGACTGAAGCTTTCTTT.